The T cell receptor (beta chain) described here comes from a study of blood T cell repertoires in COVID-19. Study information: Material from acute and convalescent COVID-19 was sourced from the United States, Italy and Spain.

Participants came from about two dozen US areas, aged roughly 18 to 95 years. Grouping used clinical history reported by participants in a survey and questionnaire. Authors' analysis steps: Estimation of nucleated cell counts relied on the amplification of reference gene primers. The repertoire was sequenced with immunoSEQ multiplex PCR; TCRdb's copy has only in-frame clones and lacks some. V and J calls and clone size are copied from that table; D and trimming were computed from the DNA. The sample has roughly 220,000 clones, roughly 88% seen once. Looked up from germline, CDR1 is SGHRS and CDR2 is YFSETQ. The CDR3 has 13 amino acids. V lost 2 bases and J lost 15; bases outside the gene matches: 10.

The specimen was PBMCs or T cells enriched from blood (not recorded which). The receptor was derived from a woman between 50 and 59 years old with acute COVID-19. The V gene is TRBV5-1, the J gene TRBJ2-1; TRBD2 aligns across 8 bases. The CDR3 region is CASSLPGSGSVFF. CDR3 bases: TGCGCCAGCAGCTTACCCGGGAGCGGGAGTGTGTTCTTC.